The clone carrying this TCR beta chain has more than one count but fewer than ten. No antigen is known for it. The sample is drawn from a study of T-cell reconstitution after alpha-beta-depleted transplantation in children. Study-level points and caveats: Newly produced T cells mostly provided counts and TCRbeta diversity after one year, as hyperexpanded clones declined. Approximately two months post-transplant, alpha-beta T cells reportedly originated from several hundred expanded graft clones.

Library preparation (for TCRbeta) was performed with unique molecular identifiers. MiXCR, applied by TCRdb to the PCR reads, yields one record per CDR3 protein. This repertoire shows under 300,000 distinct CDR3 sequences, roughly 10% found once; its top ten account for 23%. Germline V lookup: CDR1 SGHRS, CDR2 YFSETQ. J gave up 6 bases and V 4 bases, and 1 base lay outside the gene matches. This CDR3 contains 11 residues. The rearrangement links TRBV5-1 to TRBJ2-7; 7 nucleotides agree with TRBD1. The sample in question was peripheral blood, obtained 180 days after TCRalphabeta/CD19-depleted stem cell transplant. The TCR was taken from a male patient aged 2-15 years who had a stem cell transplant for chronic granulomatous disease, so the T cells may come from the graft donor. This CDR3 is CASSRQGEQYF. DNA of the CDR3: TGCGCCAGCAGCAGACAGGGCGAGCAGTACTTC.